These 26 T cell receptor beta chains share one sample of origin, sequenced in a study of T cells in Graves' hyperthyroidism and ophthalmopathy. Researchers amplified the TCR beta CDR3 regions from RNA transcripts. TCR CDR3 regions were first amplified by RT-PCR with HTBI primers. TCRdb reprocessed the multiplex PCR reads via MiXCR and lists one record per CDR3 protein. The table records hundreds of thousands of distinct CDR3 sequences, about 14% of them present only once. Sequencing input: blood. These receptors all stem from a woman between 45 and 65 years old with Graves' ophthalmopathy.

The CDR3 DNA follows: TGTGCCAGCAATGCCGGGGAGCTGTTTTTT. Protein: CASNAGELFF. The rearrangement links TRBV6-1 to TRBJ2-2; D unclear. Between the trimmed V and J ends, which lost 7 bases and 6 bases, there was a span of 3 bases. The germline gives CDR1 MNHNS, CDR2 SASEGT. The CDR3 runs to 10 residues.

This clonotype was observed many times. The rearrangement uses TRBV10-3 and TRBJ2-7; 14 nucleotides line up with TRBD2. There are 14 residues in the CDR3. V shed 7 bases, J shed 7 bases, and the junction held 6 bases outside the gene matches. The germline V gene has CDR1 ENHRY and CDR2 SYGVKD. In DNA form, the CDR3 reads TGTGCCATCACAGATGGACTAGCGGGAGGTGAGCAGTACTTC. Translated: CAITDGLAGGEQYF.

This rearrangement joins TRBV6-1 to TRBJ2-7; the D is unclear. The V gene's germline CDR1 is MNHNS and CDR2 SASEGT. The CDR3 covers 13 residues. Deletions cut 5 bases from V and 3 bases from J, with 11 bases between. CDR3 region: CASSIKENYEQYF. CDR3 sequence (DNA): TGTGCCAGCAGTATAAAGGAAAACTACGAGCAGTACTTC.

The J gene is TRBJ2-2, the V gene TRBV4-3; 8 bases match TRBD2. The V and J ends lost 8 bases and 5 bases, in that order; junction bases with no gene match: 13. The germline gives CDR1 LGHNA, CDR2 YSLEER. CDR3 size: 16 residues. CDR3 in DNA: TGCGCCAGCGCTCAAGATGATGCGGGAGGTACCGGGGAGCTGTTTTTT. Translated, it gives CASAQDDAGGTGELFF.

This clonotype has a count of ten or more. V is TRBV30 and J is TRBJ1-2; 9 nucleotides line up with TRBD1. Losses at the gene ends were 5 bases for V and 4 bases for J; bases not matched to a gene: 2. The length of the CDR3 is 12 residues. From germline, CDR1 is GTSNPN and CDR2 SVGIG (reference sequence). In DNA form, the CDR3 reads TGTGCCTGGGGGACAGGGCCCTATGGCTACACCTTC. This sequence encodes CAWGTGPYGYTF.

V usage is TRBV12-3 or TRBV12-4 and J usage is TRBJ2-2; 14 bases agree with TRBD2. The CDR3 is 21 residues long. After removal of 3 bases from V and 1 base from J, the junction contained 13 bases not matched to a gene. The CDR3 DNA sequence: TGTGCCAGCAGTTTTGTTTGGGGGTTGGGGACTAGCGGGAGGAACACCGGGGAGCTGTTTTTT. Its translation: CASSFVWGLGTSGRNTGELFF.

This clonotype appeared many times. The CDR3: CASSKIGQVNQPQHF. CDR3 DNA sequence: TGTGCCAGCAGCAAAATTGGGCAGGTTAATCAGCCCCAGCATTTT. V is TRBV28 and J is TRBJ1-5; no reliable D call. Per germline, CDR1 MDHEN and CDR2 SYDVKM. The CDR3 totals 15 residues. The V end was cut by 6 bases, the J end by 4 bases, with 16 bases between.

The table lists this clonotype with many counts. The genes are TRBV5-1 and TRBJ2-1; maybe TRBD2 (6 bases). CDR3 size: 14 residues. Germline CDR1 reads SGHRS; CDR2 reads YFSETQ. Trimming took 4 bases from V and 3 from J, leaving 11 bases between them. CDR3 DNA: TGCGCCAGCAGCCGGGGACTCGACTACAATGAGCAGTTCTTC. This sequence encodes CASSRGLDYNEQFF.

The chain is built from TRBV5-6 and TRBJ2-7; D is possibly TRBD2 (5 bases). CDR1 and CDR2 (germline): SGHDT, YYEEEE. With 0 bases removed from V and 1 base from J, the gap between germline ends came to 14 bases. The CDR3 is 16 residues long. CDR3 coding DNA: TGTGCCAGCAGCTTGGAACCTAGCAAAGTATCCTACGAGCAGTACTTC. Translated, it gives CASSLEPSKVSYEQYF.

Comment on this clonotype: Just one base apart from a much larger clone, this may be a read error. The chain uses TRBV12-5 and TRBJ2-7; 8 bases line up with TRBD2. This CDR3 region has 16 residues. The germline gives CDR1 LGHNT, CDR2 FRNRAP. The V and J ends lost 7 bases and 7 bases, in that order; junction bases with no gene match: 18. The CDR3 is CASAPSGGLGYNEQYF. The CDR3 nucleotides read TGTGCTAGTGCCCCATCGGGGGGACTAGGGTACAATGAGCAGTACTTC.

V and J are TRBV6-2 or TRBV6-3 and TRBJ1-4, with 7 positions matching TRBD1. The CDR3 contains 15 residues. CDR1 is MNHEY, CDR2 SVGEGT, per germline. V was pared by 5 bases and J by 7 bases, with 10 bases of the junction left unmatched. This chain's CDR3 is CASSGRTGYREKLFF. CDR3 sequence (DNA): TGTGCCAGCAGTGGACGGACAGGCTACCGTGAAAAACTGTTTTTT.

This clonotype was seen at least ten times. The J gene is TRBJ2-1, the V gene TRBV3-1, with 8 bases matching TRBD2. Trimming cost V 5 bases and J 1 base; bases outside gene matches: 7. The length of the CDR3 is 16 residues. Germline assignment: CDR1 LGHDT and CDR2 YNNKEL (reference sequence). CDR3 DNA: TGTGCCAGCAGCTGGCTGAGCGGGAGTTCCTACAATGAGCAGTTCTTC. Its translation: CASSWLSGSSYNEQFF.

This clonotype was seen a few times. The V and J genes are TRBV19 and TRBJ1-4; 7 bases map to TRBD1. The CDR3 runs 15 residues. The germline gives CDR1 LNHDA, CDR2 SQIVND (reference sequence). With V trimmed by 1 base and J by 7 bases, 6 bases remained unmatched. Here the CDR3 reads CASSIGDSRGEKLFF. The CDR3 DNA reads TGTGCCAGTAGTATAGGGGACAGTCGGGGTGAAAAACTGTTTTTT.

This clonotype has a count of ten or more. J is TRBJ1-1 and V is TRBV12-3 or TRBV12-4, with D unclear. The ends were cut back, 10 bases at V and 7 bases at J, with 10 bases in the middle. This CDR3 has 10 amino acids. The CDR3 loop is CATSLVEAFF. In nucleotides, the CDR3 is TGTGCCACCTCCCTGGTTGAAGCTTTCTTT.

This clonotype came up many times. This rearrangement joins TRBV5-1 to TRBJ2-7; 7 nucleotides line up with TRBD1. V dropped 4 bases and J dropped 2; count of bases not matched to a gene: 9. CDR1 is SGHRS, CDR2 YFSETQ, per germline. This CDR3 comprises 15 residues. In nucleotides, the CDR3 is TGCGCCAGCAGCGCCCCCGGGACAGACCCCTACGAGCAGTACTTC. Its translation is CASSAPGTDPYEQYF.

This chain uses TRBV29-1 with TRBJ1-5; D possibly corresponds to TRBD1 (5 bases). CDR1 and CDR2 (germline): SQVTM, ANQGSEA. This CDR3 contains 12 residues. V dropped 6 bases and J dropped 5 bases, with 11 bases sitting between them. CDR3 residues: CSVRQGDQPQHF. The CDR3 DNA follows: TGCAGCGTAAGGCAGGGTGATCAGCCCCAGCATTTT.

The table lists this clonotype with many counts. The chain's CDR3 is CASSTGHSGGSEAFF. The CDR3 DNA sequence: TGTGCCAGCAGCACAGGACACAGCGGGGGGTCTGAAGCTTTCTTT. The chain joins TRBV7-9 to TRBJ1-1; weak D call: TRBD1 (5 bases). CDR3 length equals 15 residues. Germline V CDR1 and CDR2: SEHNR, FQNEAQ (reference sequence). V lost 5 bases and J lost 6, with 19 bases in between.

This clonotype was seen repeatedly, ten times or more. The chain recombines TRBV18 with TRBJ1-4; 7 bases fit TRBD1. The CDR3 length is 16 residues. The trim removed 1 base at V and 0 bases at J, leaving 2 bases unmatched. From germline, CDR1 is KGHSH and CDR2 LQKENI. In nucleotides, the CDR3 is TGTGCCAGCTCACCACAAGGACAGGCAACTAATGAAAAACTGTTTTTT. Amino acids: CASSPQGQATNEKLFF.

This clonotype has a handful of counts. V usage is TRBV14 and J usage is TRBJ1-1, with D perhaps TRBD1 (5 bases). The CDR3 covers 13 residues. Trimming pared 2 bases from V and 11 bases from J, leaving 15 bases between. The germline V gene encodes CDR1 SGHDN and CDR2 FVKESK. CDR3 residues: CASSQSPGARAFF. The CDR3 DNA is TGTGCCAGCAGCCAATCTCCCGGGGCTAGGGCTTTCTTT. Full variable domain (missing parts from reference TRBV14 and TRBJ1-1): EAGVTQFPSHSVIEKGQTVTLRCDPISGHDNLYWYRRVMGKEIKFLLHFVKESKQDESGMPNNRFLAERTGGTYSTLKVQPAELEDSGVYFCASSQSPGARAFFGQGTRLTVV.

The chain links TRBV4-1 to TRBJ2-6, with D possibly matching TRBD2 (5 bases). The V and J ends lost 3 bases and 2 bases respectively, with 11 bases between them. This CDR3 is built from 16 residues. Per germline, CDR1 MGHRA and CDR2 YSYEKL. In DNA, the CDR3 is TGCGCCAGCAGCCAGATGAGGGAAGCTGGGGCCAACGTCCTGACTTTC. Amino acid sequence: CASSQMREAGANVLTF.

This clonotype was picked up many times. The CDR3 spells CASSQRTSGDTDTQYF. CDR3 nucleotides: TGTGCCAGCAGCCAACGGACTAGCGGGGACACAGATACGCAGTATTTT. The rearrangement links TRBV3-1 to TRBJ2-3; 12 positions agree with TRBD2. Trimming took 2 bases from V and 2 from J; bases not matched to a gene: 2. The CDR3 is made up of 16 amino acids. The V gene's germline CDR1 is LGHDT and CDR2 YNNKEL (reference sequence).

The chain couples TRBV14 to TRBJ2-1; 7 bases are a match to TRBD2. CDR1 is SGHDN, CDR2 FVKESK, per germline. After removal of 1 base from V and 5 bases from J, the junction contained 20 bases not matched to a gene. This CDR3 region has 20 residues. The CDR3 region is CASSQGRTREWSWSHNEQFF. DNA for the CDR3: TGTGCCAGCAGCCAAGGTCGGACTAGGGAATGGAGTTGGTCCCACAATGAGCAGTTCTTC. Full variable domain (missing parts from reference TRBV14 and TRBJ2-1): EAGVTQFPSHSVIEKGQTVTLRCDPISGHDNLYWYRRVMGKEIKFLLHFVKESKQDESGMPNNRFLAERTGGTYSTLKVQPAELEDSGVYFCASSQGRTREWSWSHNEQFFGPGTRLTVL.

This clonotype was observed at least ten times. The rearrangement links TRBV30 to TRBJ1-2; D may be TRBD1 (5 bases). The V end was cut by 4 bases, the J end by 2 bases, with 14 bases between. CDR1 GTSNPN and CDR2 SVGIG come from the germline V gene (reference sequence). The CDR3 has 14 amino acids. CDR3 residues: CAWTGGGINYGYTF. The CDR3 DNA reads TGTGCCTGGACCGGGGGGGGGATCAACTATGGCTACACCTTC. Full variable domain (outside the CDR3, taken from reference TRBV30 and TRBJ1-2): SQTIHQWPATLVQPVGSPLSLECTVEGTSNPNLYWYRQAAGRGLQLLFYSVGIGQISSEVPQNLSASRPQDRQFILSSKKLLLSDSGFYLCAWTGGGINYGYTFGSGTRLTVV.

This clonotype has just a few counts. J is TRBJ1-5 and V is TRBV4-1; no clear D. V was pared by 0 bases and J by 3 bases, with 9 bases between. This CDR3 comprises 15 residues. From germline, CDR1 is MGHRA and CDR2 YSYEKL. CDR3 in amino acids: CASSQDWENNQPQHF. The DNA for the CDR3 is TGCGCCAGCAGCCAAGATTGGGAGAACAATCAGCCCCAGCATTTT.

V gene TRBV4-2 combines with J gene TRBJ1-3; 7 bases are a match to TRBD1. J lost 4 bases, V lost 6 bases, and 9 bases had no gene match. Germline V CDR1 and CDR2: LGHNA, YNFKEQ. This CDR3 region has 15 residues. The CDR3 DNA sequence: TGTGCCAGCAGTCGAGACGACAGGGACGGAAACACCATATATTTT. Translation gives CASSRDDRDGNTIYF.

The table lists this clonotype with a few counts. The rearrangement links TRBV4-3 to TRBJ2-7, with D maybe TRBD2 (5 bases). Germline V gives CDR1 LGHNA, CDR2 YSLEER. The CDR3 loop spans 15 amino acids. The V end was cut by 0 bases, the J end by 2 bases, with 11 bases between. This CDR3 is CASSQDERTTYEQYF. The CDR3 DNA follows: TGCGCCAGCAGCCAAGACGAGCGGACGACCTACGAGCAGTACTTC.